Reported below is one TCR beta chain. Antigen: not known. The V end was cut by 6 bases, the J end by 3 bases, with 8 bases between. From germline, CDR1 is ENHRY and CDR2 SYGVKD. The CDR3 extends over 12 amino acids. This sample stems from a study of early T cells in non-severe SARS-CoV-2 infection. Study-wide background: Sequenced material consisted of bulk RNA (from unsorted whole blood), and chains were unpaired.

General study findings and limits: Anti-spike CD8 specificities were favored by VDJdb matching, whose results missed private and CD4 specificities.

The protocol attached unique molecular identifiers to individual cDNA molecules. TCRdb re-called the 5' RACE reads with MiXCR, one entry per CDR3 protein. The data hold tens of thousands of distinct CDR3 sequences, with around 13% observed a single time. The TCR was taken from an adult who was a healthcare worker with PCR-confirmed SARS-CoV-2 infection or an uninfected control (not recorded which). The chain combines TRBV10-3 with TRBJ1-2, with D maybe TRBD1 (5 bases). The specimen sequenced was whole blood. CDR3 loop: CAISAGYYGYTF. CDR3 nucleotides: TGTGCCATCAGCGCAGGGTACTATGGCTACACCTTC.